These 20 T cell receptor beta chains were sequenced from one sample in a study of shared clonotypes between healthy human individuals. The repertoire was sequenced with immunoSEQ multiplex PCR; TCRdb's copy has only in-frame clones and lacks some. The sample yields 2 million to 2.5 million clones, around 93% seen once. The naive CD8 fraction comprised CD45RO-negative cells positively selected for CCR7 and excluded terminally differentiated effector memory CD45RA+ cells. Sample: naive CD8+ T cells from PBMCs. Receptors originate from a man aged 18 to 30 in good health. Some clones in this sample may be carry-over from other donors' samples.

This chain connects TRBV27 to TRBJ1-1, with a weak D call TRBD1 (5 bases). The V gene's germline CDR1 is MNHEY and CDR2 SMNVEV (reference sequence). The CDR3 is 14 amino acids. The V end was cut by 2 bases, the J end by 6 bases, with 13 bases between. DNA of the CDR3: TGTGCCAGCAGTTTAGATCGTCGAGGGGCTGAAGCTTTCTTT. It translates to CASSLDRRGAEAFF.

This clone was detected only once. The chain combines TRBV11-2 with TRBJ2-1; TRBD1 might be the D (6 bases). The CDR3 consists of 15 residues. CDR1 SGHAT and CDR2 FQNNGV come from the germline V gene. Deletions cut 7 bases from V and 5 bases from J, with 18 bases between. The CDR3 nucleotides are TGTGCCAGCACCCTGCGCAGGGGCTGGGACAATGAGCAGTTCTTC. Translated, it gives CASTLRRGWDNEQFF.

The chain is built from TRBV10-2 and TRBJ1-2, with 8 bases fitting TRBD1. The CDR3 consists of 14 residues. Germline values: CDR1 WSHSY, CDR2 SAAADI. V was clipped by 7 bases and J by 5 bases; unmatched bases: 9. The CDR3 protein is CASTSAGGRYGYTF. CDR3 nucleotides: TGCGCCAGCACGAGCGCAGGGGGCAGATATGGCTACACCTTC.

The chain links TRBV6-6 to TRBJ2-7; a possible D gene is TRBD1 (6 bases). CDR1 is MNHNY, CDR2 SVGAGI, per germline (reference sequence). CDR3 length: 14 amino acids. V lost 9 bases, J lost 3 bases, and 18 bases lay in between. CDR3 residues: CASREGRGLYEQYF. The CDR3, as DNA: TGTGCCAGTCGGGAAGGCAGGGGTCTCTACGAGCAGTACTTC.

The chain combines TRBV10-1 with TRBJ2-5, with 9 nucleotides matching TRBD1. V lost 8 bases and J lost 2; bases outside the gene matches: 12. CDR1 WNHNN and CDR2 SYGVQD come from the germline V gene (reference sequence). The CDR3 contains 16 residues. CDR3 sequence: CASDPQDRGSQETQYF. CDR3 DNA: TGCGCCAGCGATCCCCAGGACAGGGGCTCACAAGAGACCCAGTACTTC.

V gene TRBV6-5 combines with J gene TRBJ1-2; no definite D call. Germline CDR1 reads MNHEY; CDR2 reads SVGAGI. Trimming took 0 bases from V and 8 from J, leaving 13 bases between them. CDR3 length equals 14 residues. CDR3 bases: TGTGCCAGCAGTTACTCGTACGGCGTGGGGGGCTACACCTTC. Its protein product is CASSYSYGVGGYTF.

The V and J genes are TRBV18 and TRBJ2-7; D is possibly TRBD2 (5 bases). V was clipped by 3 bases and J by 6 bases, with 6 bases between them. This CDR3 has 11 residues. Germline V lookup: CDR1 KGHSH, CDR2 LQKENI. The CDR3 nucleotides are TGTGCCAGCTCACCCGAGGGCGAGCAGTACTTC. Amino acid sequence: CASSPEGEQYF.

The chain carries TRBV6-5 and TRBJ2-3; 8 bases match TRBD2. The CDR3 runs to 15 residues. After removal of 6 bases from V and 5 bases from J, the junction contained 10 bases not matched to a gene. Germline loops: CDR1 MNHEY, CDR2 SVGAGI. The CDR3 loop reads CASSPSGRLGDTQYF. CDR3 DNA: TGTGCCAGCAGCCCCAGCGGGAGATTAGGAGATACGCAGTATTTT.

This chain joins TRBV7-9 and TRBJ2-1; D is perhaps TRBD2 (7 bases). CDR1 and CDR2 (germline): SEHNR, FQNEAQ (reference sequence). The length of the CDR3 is 15 residues. Trimming pared 3 bases from V and 3 bases from J, leaving 12 bases between. This chain's CDR3 is CASSFAGAIYNEQFF. CDR3 DNA sequence: TGTGCCAGCAGCTTTGCGGGGGCCATCTACAATGAGCAGTTCTTC.

The J gene is TRBJ2-5, the V gene TRBV29-1, with D tentatively TRBD2 (6 bases). The J call is in doubt because the DNA end fits TRBJ2-7 better. Germline CDR1 and CDR2: SQVTM and ANQGSEA. The CDR3 extends over 15 amino acids. The CDR3 loop reads CSVGLAGTGSYEQYF. As DNA, the CDR3 is TGCAGCGTGGGACTCGCCGGGACGGGCTCCTACGAGCAGTACTTC.

The gene calls are TRBV2 and TRBJ2-7, with TRBD2 matching over 13 bases. This CDR3 is built from 15 residues. Germline CDR1 reads SNHLY; CDR2 reads FYNNEI. J gave up 3 bases and V 6 bases, and 5 bases lay outside the gene matches. The CDR3 region has the DNA TGTGCCAGCAGACAACTAGCGGGAGGGGTCTACGAGCAGTACTTC. This sequence encodes CASRQLAGGVYEQYF.

This chain connects TRBV27 to TRBJ1-1; no definite D call. With 6 bases removed from V and 4 bases from J, the gap between germline ends came to 12 bases. The germline V gene has CDR1 MNHEY and CDR2 SMNVEV (reference sequence). The CDR3 has 13 amino acids. The CDR3 is CASSPTEVTEAFF. The CDR3, as DNA: TGTGCCAGCAGCCCTACAGAGGTCACTGAAGCTTTCTTT.

This clone was observed a single time. DNA of the CDR3: TGTGCCAGCAGACTACCGCGGGGCACCGGGACCCTACCGAGTGGCTACACCTTC. As protein: CASRLPRGTGTLPSGYTF. J is TRBJ1-2 and V is TRBV28, with TRBD1 as a possible D gene (5 bases). The V gene's germline CDR1 is MDHEN and CDR2 SYDVKM. CDR3 length: 18 residues. Trimming removed 6 bases from V and 7 bases from J, with 30 bases in between.

V usage is TRBV27 and J usage is TRBJ2-1; D ambiguous. CDR3 length: 13 amino acids. V gave up 5 bases and J gave up 12 bases, with 17 bases separating them. The V gene's germline CDR1 is MNHEY and CDR2 SMNVEV (reference sequence). The CDR3 loop is CASSPGPMDGQFF. The CDR3 DNA is TGTGCCAGCAGTCCGGGCCCTATGGATGGGCAGTTCTTC.

The V and J genes are TRBV5-6 and TRBJ2-7, with 9 bases matching TRBD1. Trimming cost V 4 bases and J 2 bases; bases outside gene matches: 4. This CDR3 contains 14 residues. Per germline, CDR1 SGHDT and CDR2 YYEEEE. The CDR3 protein is CASSPGTGTYEQYF. DNA of the CDR3: TGTGCCAGCAGCCCCGGGACAGGGACCTACGAGCAGTACTTC.

Regarding this clone: At the DNA level, this CDR3 is encoded by other sequences in the same sample as well. The rearrangement links TRBV27 to TRBJ1-5, with D hard to call. The CDR3 spans 14 residues. Trimming shortened V by 6 bases and J by 1 base, and 10 bases separated the two germline ends. CDR1 MNHEY and CDR2 SMNVEV come from the germline V gene (reference sequence). The CDR3 is CASSLLGSNQPQHF. The DNA of the CDR3 is TGTGCCAGCAGCTTGCTAGGGAGCAATCAGCCCCAGCATTTT.

This clone was detected once. V usage is TRBV19 and J usage is TRBJ2-1; D is undetermined. The CDR3 extends over 12 amino acids. Trimming took off 5 bases at V and 9 bases at J, with 11 bases between the two ends. Germline CDR1 and CDR2: LNHDA and SQIVND (reference sequence). Here the CDR3 reads CASSRPEIEQFF. CDR3 nucleotide sequence: TGTGCCAGTAGTCGGCCAGAGATTGAGCAGTTCTTC. Combining the CDR3 with reference TRBV19 and TRBJ2-1 gives the whole variable domain DGGITQSPKYLFRKEGQNVTLSCEQNLNHDAMYWYRQDPGQGLRLIYYSQIVNDFQKGDIAEGYSVSREKKESFPLTVTSAQKNPTAFYLCASSRPEIEQFFGPGTRLTVL.

The CDR3 region is CASSGRTSGDTQYF. CDR3 DNA: TGTGCCAGCAGCGGCAGAACTAGCGGAGATACGCAGTATTTT. The chain uses TRBV6-1 and TRBJ2-3; 8 nucleotides line up with TRBD2. Per the germline V gene, CDR1 is MNHNS and CDR2 is SASEGT. V lost 6 bases and J lost 5; bases outside the gene matches: 7. CDR3 length: 14 residues.

As concerns this clone: Within the sample, other DNA sequences also encode this same CDR3. V and J are TRBV5-4 and TRBJ2-7, with 7 bases matching TRBD2. This CDR3 spans 14 amino acids. Germline V gene sequence: CDR1 SGHNT, CDR2 YYREEE (reference sequence). J gave up 2 bases and V 2 bases, and 4 bases lay outside the gene matches. The CDR3 loop is CASSFGGGAYEQYF. Written as DNA, the CDR3 is TGTGCCAGCAGCTTTGGGGGAGGGGCCTACGAGCAGTACTTC. Using reference TRBV5-4 and TRBJ2-7 for the parts outside the CDR3, the full variable domain is ETGVTQSPTHLIKTRGQQVTLRCSSQSGHNTVSWYQQALGQGPQFIFQYYREEENGRGNFPPRFSGLQFPNYSSELNVNALELDDSALYLCASSFGGGAYEQYFGPGTRLTVT.

This chain uses TRBV12-5 with TRBJ2-5, with a possible D match to TRBD2 (6 bases). The CDR3 has 15 residues. V was trimmed by 4 bases and J by 2 bases, leaving 14 bases between them. Germline lookup yields CDR1 LGHNT and CDR2 FRNRAP. CDR3 loop: CASGWGLTPQETQYF. CDR3 nucleotide sequence: TGTGCTAGTGGTTGGGGACTTACCCCACAAGAGACCCAGTACTTC.